The 26 T cell receptor beta chains reported below all come from one sample, sequenced in a study of cytomegalovirus exposure and HLA in healthy donors (dated by TCRdb to about 2017). To prepare the library, the immunoSEQ multiplex PCR assay was applied. For the multiplex PCR, a mixture combining 60 forward primers for TCR Vbeta segments and 13 reverse primers for TCR Jbeta segments was used. The clones in this table, taken by TCRdb from immuneACCESS, are in-frame only. Not every clone is retained; where verified, under half of the shortfall comes from an unresolved V gene, and the cause of the rest is unknown. This sample is represented by 180,000 or so clones; 65% to 85% of them were singletons. Roughly 4.8% of the sample goes to the ten largest clones. Input material: PBMCs. These receptors came from a woman between 45 and 60 years old in good health and CMV-seropositive.

The V gene is TRBV5-1, the J gene TRBJ2-2, with D possibly matching TRBD2 (5 bases). In germline, CDR1 is SGHRS, CDR2 YFSETQ. The CDR3 runs 15 residues. The germline V and J ends were trimmed by 4 bases and 1 base, with 11 bases remaining between them. The CDR3 bases are TGCGCCAGCAGCCCGGGAAATGGGAACACCGGGGAGCTGTTTTTT. It codes for CASSPGNGNTGELFF.

V gene TRBV7-3 combines with J gene TRBJ2-7; 15 bases are shared with TRBD2. This CDR3 has 16 amino acids. The germline gives CDR1 SGHTA, CDR2 FQGTGA. V lost 3 bases, J lost 7 bases, and 7 bases stayed unmatched. The CDR3 DNA is TGTGCCAGCAGCTTCGGACTAGCGGGAGGGCCTAGGGAGCAGTACTTC. It translates to CASSFGLAGGPREQYF.

V usage is TRBV11-2 and J usage is TRBJ2-7, with 8 bases matching TRBD1. V lost 2 bases and J lost 3; bases outside the gene matches: 3. This CDR3 has 14 amino acids. CDR1 and CDR2 from the germline V gene are SGHAT and FQNNGV. Written as DNA, the CDR3 is TGTGCCAGCAGCTTAACAGGGGGTAGCTACGAGCAGTACTTC. It yields the protein CASSLTGGSYEQYF.

This chain connects TRBV10-3 to TRBJ1-2; tentative D call: TRBD1 (5 bases). CDR3 length: 12 amino acids. Germline V lookup: CDR1 ENHRY, CDR2 SYGVKD. V lost 4 bases and J 6 bases, leaving 9 bases between the germline ends. The DNA of the CDR3 is TGTGCCATCAGTGTTGGGGGGAATGGCTACACCTTC. Its translation is CAISVGGNGYTF.

This sequence joins TRBV5-4 and TRBJ2-7, with D possibly matching TRBD1 (6 bases). This CDR3 is built from 14 residues. Per germline, CDR1 SGHNT and CDR2 YYREEE (reference sequence). V lost 0 bases to trimming and J lost 6 bases, with 13 bases between them. CDR3 region: CASSLERTVSEQYF. CDR3 bases: TGTGCCAGCAGCTTGGAAAGGACAGTCTCCGAGCAGTACTTC.

The V call is TRBV18, the J call TRBJ2-7, with 7 positions matching TRBD2. Per the germline V gene, CDR1 is KGHSH and CDR2 is LQKENI. The CDR3 covers 14 residues. The J segment lost 4 bases and the V segment lost 4 bases, leaving 7 bases of the junction unmatched. The CDR3 here is CASSLGREPYEQYF. The CDR3 region has the DNA TGTGCCAGCTCACTCGGGCGGGAGCCGTACGAGCAGTACTTC. The whole variable domain, remainder taken from reference TRBV18 and TRBJ2-7, is NAGVMQNPRHLVRRRGQEARLRCSPMKGHSHVYWYRQLPEEGLKFMVYLQKENIIDESGMPKERFSAEFPKEGPSILRIQQVVRGDSAAYFCASSLGREPYEQYFGPGTRLTVT.

The chain couples TRBV5-5 to TRBJ1-1; 10 nucleotides align to TRBD1. The germline gives CDR1 SGHKS, CDR2 YYEKEE (reference sequence). Trimming cost V 2 bases and J 5 bases; bases outside gene matches: 12. The CDR3 contains 17 residues. The CDR3 DNA reads TGTGCCAGCAGCTTAACGGGACAGGGGACCTTGGGGACTGAAGCTTTCTTT. Amino acids: CASSLTGQGTLGTEAFF.

This rearrangement joins TRBV18 to TRBJ1-4; 8 nucleotides line up with TRBD1. V lost 4 bases, J lost 3 bases, and 1 base stayed unmatched. The CDR3 is 14 residues long. Looked up from germline, CDR1 is KGHSH and CDR2 is LQKENI. For the CDR3, the DNA is TGTGCCAGCTCACAGGACAGGGCTAATGAAAAACTGTTTTTT. Its translation: CASSQDRANEKLFF.

The genes are TRBV19 and TRBJ2-1; D might be TRBD2 (6 bases). CDR3 length: 15 residues. V was trimmed by 3 bases and J by 6 bases, leaving 15 bases between them. Germline V gene data show CDR1 as LNHDA and CDR2 as SQIVND (reference sequence). The CDR3: CASSIGLASPNEQFF. The CDR3 coding sequence is TGTGCCAGTAGTATCGGGCTAGCGTCGCCCAATGAGCAGTTCTTC.

The chain joins TRBV2 to TRBJ1-5, with no clear D. The CDR3 consists of 13 residues. Germline CDR1 SNHLY, CDR2 FYNNEI. V gave up 4 bases and J gave up 0 bases, with 4 bases separating them. The CDR3 DNA is TGTGCCAGCAGTGGAGATAGCAATCAGCCCCAGCATTTT. Amino acid sequence: CASSGDSNQPQHF.

CDR3 sequence reads: CASKRALTDTQYF. In DNA form, the CDR3 reads TGTGCCAGCAAGCGGGCCCTCACAGATACGCAGTATTTT. This rearrangement joins TRBV28 to TRBJ2-3; possibly TRBD2 for D (6 bases). Trimming removed 7 bases from V and 2 bases from J, with 10 bases in between. The germline V gene encodes CDR1 MDHEN and CDR2 SYDVKM. The CDR3 loop spans 13 amino acids. Variable domain in full (rest from reference TRBV28 and TRBJ2-3): DVKVTQSSRYLVKRTGEKVFLECVQDMDHENMFWYRQDPGLGLRLIYFSYDVKMKEKGDIPEGYSVSREKKERFSLILESASTNQTSMYLCASKRALTDTQYFGPGTRLTVL.

The V and J genes are TRBV7-6 and TRBJ2-7; TRBD1 aligns across 7 bases. CDR3 length: 15 residues. J was trimmed by 2 bases and V by 1 base; bases with no gene match: 5. Germline CDR1 is SGHVS and CDR2 is FNYEAQ. The CDR3 spells CASSLDPGTAYEQYF. As DNA, the CDR3 is TGTGCCAGCAGCTTAGACCCCGGGACAGCCTACGAGCAGTACTTC. The variable domain in full, completed from reference TRBV7-6 and TRBJ2-7, reads GAGVSQSPRYKVTKRGQDVALRCDPISGHVSLYWYRQALGQGPEFLTYFNYEAQQDKSGLPNDRFSAERPEGSISTLTIQRTEQRDSAMYRCASSLDPGTAYEQYFGPGTRLTVT.

The chain carries TRBV18 and TRBJ2-3; D gene ambiguous. Trimming pared 7 bases from V and 4 bases from J, leaving 9 bases between. Germline V CDR1 and CDR2: KGHSH, LQKENI. The CDR3 spans 12 residues. The DNA for the CDR3 is TGTGCCAGCTGGTCGGTCTCAGATACGCAGTATTTT. This codes for CASWSVSDTQYF.

The chain joins TRBV7-3 to TRBJ1-2, with D maybe TRBD1 (5 bases). Trimming shortened V by 5 bases and J by 3 bases, and 16 bases separated the two germline ends. The length of the CDR3 is 15 residues. Germline V gene data show CDR1 as SGHTA and CDR2 as FQGTGA. CDR3 in amino acids: CASSPQPDRYYGYTF. The DNA of the CDR3 is TGTGCCAGCAGCCCTCAACCAGACAGATACTATGGCTACACCTTC.

The chain combines TRBV4-1 with TRBJ2-5; possible D gene TRBD2, 5 bases. This CDR3 spans 14 amino acids. Germline loops: CDR1 MGHRA, CDR2 YSYEKL. With 1 base removed from V and 3 bases from J, the gap between germline ends came to 9 bases. The chain's CDR3 is CASSQAIGKETQYF. The DNA for the CDR3 is TGCGCCAGCAGCCAAGCTATCGGGAAAGAGACCCAGTACTTC.

The CDR3 protein is CASSLVGGYTEAFF. CDR3 sequence (DNA): TGTGCCAGCAGCTTGGTTGGCGGGTACACTGAAGCTTTCTTT. The rearrangement uses TRBV5-8 and TRBJ1-1; D call uncertain. Germline CDR1 reads SGHTS; CDR2 reads YDEGEE. The CDR3 totals 14 residues. Trimming took 0 bases from V and 3 from J, leaving 9 bases between them.

This chain links TRBV7-6 with TRBJ1-2, with D perhaps TRBD1 (6 bases). V was shortened by 1 base and J by 4 bases, with 10 bases between the two germline ends. Per germline, CDR1 SGHVS and CDR2 FNYEAQ. The CDR3 totals 14 residues. CDR3 DNA: TGTGCCAGCAGCTTAGACCCAGGGGCCTATGGCTACACCTTC. Protein product: CASSLDPGAYGYTF.

V usage is TRBV7-3 and J usage is TRBJ2-1; TRBD2 aligns across 10 bases. Germline V gene data show CDR1 as SGHTA and CDR2 as FQGTGA. The trim removed 1 base at V and 3 bases at J, leaving 9 bases unmatched. This CDR3 region has 18 residues. The CDR3 reads CASSLRSGRGPLYNEQFF. DNA for the CDR3: TGTGCCAGCAGCTTAAGAAGCGGGAGGGGCCCCCTCTACAATGAGCAGTTCTTC. The full variable domain, in which reference TRBV7-3 and TRBJ2-1 provide the parts outside the CDR3, is GAGVSQTPSNKVTEKGKYVELRCDPISGHTALYWYRQSLGQGPEFLIYFQGTGAADDSGLPNDRFFAVRPEGSVSTLKIQRTERGDSAVYLCASSLRSGRGPLYNEQFFGPGTRLTVL.

The chain joins TRBV28 to TRBJ2-7; 11 bases are a match to TRBD2. Germline CDR1 and CDR2: MDHEN and SYDVKM. V shed 0 bases and J 3 bases; nucleotides not matched to a gene: 1. This CDR3 comprises 15 residues. In nucleotides, the CDR3 is TGTGCCAGCAGTTTATGGGGGACTAGCGGCTACGAGCAGTACTTC. Translation gives CASSLWGTSGYEQYF.

The chain links TRBV4-3 to TRBJ2-5; D gene ambiguous. Germline lookup yields CDR1 LGHNA and CDR2 YSLEER. The CDR3 has 16 residues. V was pared by 1 base and J by 5 bases, with 17 bases between. The CDR3 nucleotides read TGCGCCAGCAGCCAAGTACTATGGCGCGAATGGGAGACCCAGTACTTC. Translated, it gives CASSQVLWREWETQYF.

The chain has TRBV10-3 and TRBJ1-6, with 7 nucleotides matching TRBD1. V lost 3 bases, J lost 7 bases, and 3 bases stayed unmatched. From germline, CDR1 is ENHRY and CDR2 SYGVKD. The CDR3 contains 14 residues. The CDR3 nucleotides read TGTGCCATCAGTGATTCAGGGGGAAATTCACCCCTCCACTTT. It translates to CAISDSGGNSPLHF.

This clone was found once. The chain links TRBV19 to TRBJ2-3; D unresolved. Trimming took off 7 bases at V and 6 bases at J, with 8 bases between the two ends. CDR1 LNHDA and CDR2 SQIVND come from the germline V gene (reference sequence). The CDR3 has 11 residues. The CDR3 region is CASTSFDTQYF. Here the CDR3 DNA reads TGTGCCAGTACCTCCTTCGATACGCAGTATTTT.

V and J are TRBV18 and TRBJ1-2; 9 bases match TRBD1. The junction had 8 bases not matched to a gene; V was cut back by 3 bases and J by 6 bases. The germline gives CDR1 KGHSH, CDR2 LQKENI. The length of the CDR3 is 15 residues. The CDR3 sequence is CASSPLRTGEDGYTF. CDR3 sequence (DNA): TGTGCCAGCTCACCCCTTAGGACAGGGGAAGATGGCTACACCTTC. Full variable domain (outside the CDR3, taken from reference TRBV18 and TRBJ1-2): NAGVMQNPRHLVRRRGQEARLRCSPMKGHSHVYWYRQLPEEGLKFMVYLQKENIIDESGMPKERFSAEFPKEGPSILRIQQVVRGDSAAYFCASSPLRTGEDGYTFGSGTRLTVV.

Only one count was recorded for this clone. This chain uses TRBV9 with TRBJ1-1, with 11 bases aligning to TRBD1. The germline V gene encodes CDR1 SGDLS and CDR2 YYNGEE. V shed 0 bases, J shed 0 bases, and the junction held 4 bases outside the gene matches. CDR3 size: 17 residues. The CDR3 nucleotides read TGTGCCAGCAGCGTAGGGACAGGGGGCCTGATGAACACTGAAGCTTTCTTT. Translated, it gives CASSVGTGGLMNTEAFF.

J is TRBJ2-5 and V is TRBV7-2, with D maybe TRBD2 (6 bases). The CDR3 extends over 17 amino acids. The germline gives CDR1 SGHTA, CDR2 FQGNSA. The V end lost 4 bases, the J end lost 5 bases, and 23 bases lay between the germline ends. The CDR3 loop is CASSSRASDPPLETQYF. The CDR3 coding sequence is TGTGCCAGCAGCTCAAGGGCTAGCGATCCCCCCTTGGAGACCCAGTACTTC.

The chain recombines TRBV6-5 with TRBJ2-1; the match to TRBD1 covers 8 bases. CDR3 length: 15 residues. The V segment lost 4 bases and the J segment 2 bases; nucleotides outside the gene matches: 4. The germline gives CDR1 MNHEY, CDR2 SVGAGI. The DNA of the CDR3 is TGTGCCAGCAGTTTAACAGGGGGGCCCTACAATGAGCAGTTCTTC. It is translated as CASSLTGGPYNEQFF.